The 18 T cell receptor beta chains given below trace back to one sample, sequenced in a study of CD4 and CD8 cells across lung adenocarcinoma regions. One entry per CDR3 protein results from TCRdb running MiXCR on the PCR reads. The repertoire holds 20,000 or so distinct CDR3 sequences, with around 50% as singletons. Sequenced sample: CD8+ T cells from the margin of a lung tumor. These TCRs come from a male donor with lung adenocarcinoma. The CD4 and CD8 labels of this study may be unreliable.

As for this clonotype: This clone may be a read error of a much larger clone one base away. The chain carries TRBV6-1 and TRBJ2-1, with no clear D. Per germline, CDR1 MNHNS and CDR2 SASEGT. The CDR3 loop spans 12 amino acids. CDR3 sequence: CASSPPKYEQLF. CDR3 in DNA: TGTGCCAGCAGTCCTCCCAAGTATGAGCAGCTCTTC.

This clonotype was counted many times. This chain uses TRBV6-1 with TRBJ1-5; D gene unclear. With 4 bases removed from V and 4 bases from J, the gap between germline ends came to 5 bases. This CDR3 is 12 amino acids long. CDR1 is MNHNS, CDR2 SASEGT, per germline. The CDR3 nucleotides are TGTGCCAGCAGTGTCGATAATCAGCCCCAGCATTTT. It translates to CASSVDNQPQHF.

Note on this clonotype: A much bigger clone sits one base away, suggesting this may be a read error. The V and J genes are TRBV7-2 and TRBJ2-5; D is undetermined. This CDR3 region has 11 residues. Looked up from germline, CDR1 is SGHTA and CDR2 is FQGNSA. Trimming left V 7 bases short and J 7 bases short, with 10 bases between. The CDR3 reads CASTTLGTQYF. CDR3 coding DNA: TGTGCCAGCACTACCTTAGGGACCCAGTACTTC.

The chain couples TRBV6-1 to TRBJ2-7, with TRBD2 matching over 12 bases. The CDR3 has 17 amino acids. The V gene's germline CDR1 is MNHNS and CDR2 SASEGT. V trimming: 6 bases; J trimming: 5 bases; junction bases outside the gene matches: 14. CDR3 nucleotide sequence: TGTGCCAGCAGGCAACTAGCGGGAGGCGGAGGGGCCAACGAGCAGTACTTC. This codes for CASRQLAGGGGANEQYF.

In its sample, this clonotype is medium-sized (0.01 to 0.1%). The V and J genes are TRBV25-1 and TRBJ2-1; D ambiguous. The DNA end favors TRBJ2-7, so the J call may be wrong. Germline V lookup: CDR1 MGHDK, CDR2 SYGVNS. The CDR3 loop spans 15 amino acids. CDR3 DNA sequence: TGTGCCAGCAGTGAATCGTCGGCCGGTTCCTACGAGCAGTACTTC. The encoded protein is CASSESSAGSYEQYF.

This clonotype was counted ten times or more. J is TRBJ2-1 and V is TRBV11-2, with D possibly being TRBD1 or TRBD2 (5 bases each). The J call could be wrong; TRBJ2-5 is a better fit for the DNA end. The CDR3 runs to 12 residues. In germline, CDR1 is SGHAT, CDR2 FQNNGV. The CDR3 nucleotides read TGTGCCAGCGCTGGGGCGGGAGAGACCCAGTACTTC. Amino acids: CASAGAGETQYF.

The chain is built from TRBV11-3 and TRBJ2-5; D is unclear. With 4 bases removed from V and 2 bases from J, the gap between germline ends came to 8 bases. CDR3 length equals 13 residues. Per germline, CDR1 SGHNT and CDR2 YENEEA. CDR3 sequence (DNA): TGTGCCAGCAGCTCGAATAGGCAAGAGACCCAGTACTTC. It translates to CASSSNRQETQYF.

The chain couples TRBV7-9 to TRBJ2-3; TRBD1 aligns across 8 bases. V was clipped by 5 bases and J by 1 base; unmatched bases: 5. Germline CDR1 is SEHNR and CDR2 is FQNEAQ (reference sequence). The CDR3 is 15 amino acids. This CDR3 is CASSTRGQGTDTQYF. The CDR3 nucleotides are TGTGCCAGCAGCACCAGGGGGCAGGGCACAGATACGCAGTATTTT.

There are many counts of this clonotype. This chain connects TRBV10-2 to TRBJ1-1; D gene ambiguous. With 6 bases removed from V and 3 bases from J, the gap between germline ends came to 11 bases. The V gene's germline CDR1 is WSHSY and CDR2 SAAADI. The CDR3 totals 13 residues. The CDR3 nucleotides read TGCGCCAGCAGCCGGGCCGGGGACACTGAAGCTTTCTTT. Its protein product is CASSRAGDTEAFF.

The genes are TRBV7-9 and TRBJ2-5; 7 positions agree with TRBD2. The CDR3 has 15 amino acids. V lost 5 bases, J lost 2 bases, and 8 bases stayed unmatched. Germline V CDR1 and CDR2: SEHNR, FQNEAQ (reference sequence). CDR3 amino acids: CASSRLAAGQETQYF. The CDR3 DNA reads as TGTGCCAGCAGCCGACTAGCCGCGGGACAAGAGACCCAGTACTTC. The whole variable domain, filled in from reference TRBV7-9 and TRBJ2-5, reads DTGVSQNPRHKITKRGQNVTFRCDPISEHNRLYWYRQTLGQGPEFLTYFQNEAQLEKSRLLSDRFSAERPKGSFSTLEIQRTEQGDSAMYLCASSRLAAGQETQYFGPGTRLLVL.

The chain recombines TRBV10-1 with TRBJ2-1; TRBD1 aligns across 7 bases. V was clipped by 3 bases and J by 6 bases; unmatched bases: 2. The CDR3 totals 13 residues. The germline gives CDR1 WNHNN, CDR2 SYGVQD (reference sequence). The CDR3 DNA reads TGCGCCAGCAGTGACGCAGGGGGCAATGAGCAGTTCTTC. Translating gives CASSDAGGNEQFF.

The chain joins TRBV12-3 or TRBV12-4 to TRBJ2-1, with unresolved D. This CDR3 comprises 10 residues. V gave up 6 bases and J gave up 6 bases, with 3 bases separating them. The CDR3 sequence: CASRLNEQFF. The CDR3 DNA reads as TGTGCCAGCAGGCTCAATGAGCAGTTCTTC.

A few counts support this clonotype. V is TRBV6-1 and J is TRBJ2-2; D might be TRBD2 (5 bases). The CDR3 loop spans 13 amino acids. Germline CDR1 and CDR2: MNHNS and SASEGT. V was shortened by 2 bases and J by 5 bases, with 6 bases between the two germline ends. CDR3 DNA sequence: TGTGCCAGCAGTGAAACGGGGACCGGGGAGCTGTTTTTT. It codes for CASSETGTGELFF.

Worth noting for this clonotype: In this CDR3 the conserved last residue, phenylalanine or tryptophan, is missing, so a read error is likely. The CDR3 reads CATWQGYNEQYS. Written as DNA, the CDR3 is TGTGCCACCTGGCAGGGCTACAATGAGCAGTACTCC. This chain uses TRBV10-3 with TRBJ2-4; possible D gene TRBD1, 5 bases. Germline V CDR1 and CDR2: ENHRY, SYGVKD. The CDR3 contains 12 residues. Trimming removed 10 bases at V and 13 bases at J, with 20 bases between.

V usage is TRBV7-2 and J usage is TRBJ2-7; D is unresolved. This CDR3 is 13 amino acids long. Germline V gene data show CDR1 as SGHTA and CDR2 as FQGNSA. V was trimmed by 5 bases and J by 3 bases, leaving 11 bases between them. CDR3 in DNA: TGTGCCAGCAGCCCCTCCTACGGCTACGAGCAGTACTTC. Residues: CASSPSYGYEQYF.

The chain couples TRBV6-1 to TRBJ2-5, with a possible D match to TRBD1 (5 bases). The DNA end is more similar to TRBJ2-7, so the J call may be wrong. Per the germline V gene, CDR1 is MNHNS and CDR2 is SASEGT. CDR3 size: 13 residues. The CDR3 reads CASSELGPNEQYF. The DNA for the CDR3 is TGTGCCAGCAGTGAGCTGGGGCCCAACGAGCAGTACTTC.

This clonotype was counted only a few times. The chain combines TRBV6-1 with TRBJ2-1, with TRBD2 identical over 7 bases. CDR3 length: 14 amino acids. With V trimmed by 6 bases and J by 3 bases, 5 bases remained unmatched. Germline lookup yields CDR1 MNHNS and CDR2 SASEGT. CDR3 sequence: CASSGGRIYNEQFF. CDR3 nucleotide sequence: TGTGCCAGCAGCGGCGGGAGAATCTACAATGAGCAGTTCTTC.

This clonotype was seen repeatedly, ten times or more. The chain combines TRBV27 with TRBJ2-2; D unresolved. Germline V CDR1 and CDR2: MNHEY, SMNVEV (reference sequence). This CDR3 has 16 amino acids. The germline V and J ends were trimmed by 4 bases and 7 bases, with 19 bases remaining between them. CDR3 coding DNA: TGTGCCAGCAGTTCTTTATCAGTGAGGCGAGGCGGGGAGCTGTTTTTT. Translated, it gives CASSSLSVRRGGELFF.